The 12 T cell receptor beta chains presented below share a single source sample, sequenced in a study of Ad26.COV2.S vaccination and SARS-CoV-2 variants. Treatment: roughly 18 received Ad26.COV2.S at low or high dose, single or two shots; 5 received placebo; per-sample allocation not given. Sampling occurred on day 63 after the first vaccine or placebo injection. Sequencing was performed with immunoSEQ multiplex PCR; in TCRdb, only in-frame clones are kept and a portion is missing. The sample includes about 440,000 clones, 90% of them seen just once. The specimen comprised peripheral blood, sampled in a trial of Ad26.COV2.S vaccine versus placebo. These TCRs come from a person aged 18-65 years who received the Ad26.COV2.S COVID-19 vaccine or a placebo.

This clone was seen just once. The CDR3, as DNA: TGTGCCAGCTCACAAAGTAGCGGATCGAACACCGGGGAGCTGTTTTTT. Its protein product is CASSQSSGSNTGELFF. The genes are TRBV18 and TRBJ2-2, with D possibly being TRBD2 (6 bases). V lost 4 bases to trimming and J lost 0 bases, with 12 bases between them. CDR1 and CDR2 from the germline V gene are KGHSH and LQKENI. This CDR3 has 16 amino acids.

This chain uses TRBV2 with TRBJ2-7; D is possibly TRBD2 (6 bases). V was cut by 1 base and J by 4 bases, with 14 bases left in between. The CDR3 has 15 amino acids. From germline, CDR1 is SNHLY and CDR2 FYNNEI. The CDR3 nucleotides read TGTGCCAGCAGTGAAGATGGGCTAGCGACGTACGAGCAGTACTTC. Encoded protein: CASSEDGLATYEQYF.

The chain has TRBV20-1 and TRBJ2-2; 8 nucleotides line up with TRBD2. With V trimmed by 3 bases and J by 5 bases, 17 bases remained unmatched. The CDR3 consists of 18 residues. Germline V lookup: CDR1 DFQATT, CDR2 SNEGSKA (reference sequence). This chain's CDR3 is CSASPHQTPSGRTGELFF. DNA of the CDR3: TGCAGTGCTAGTCCCCATCAAACTCCTAGCGGGCGGACCGGGGAGCTGTTTTTT.

The chain carries TRBV19 and TRBJ2-7; TRBD2 agrees at 11 bases. Germline CDR1 and CDR2: LNHDA and SQIVND (reference sequence). This CDR3 has 14 residues. The V gene end was trimmed by 5 bases and the J gene end by 3 bases; junction bases not matched to a gene: 3. CDR3 sequence: CASSPGLAGYEQYF. The CDR3 DNA reads TGTGCCAGTAGTCCAGGACTAGCGGGCTACGAGCAGTACTTC.

V usage is TRBV11-2 and J usage is TRBJ1-6; 7 bases agree with TRBD1. After removal of 0 bases from V and 5 bases from J, the junction contained 4 bases not matched to a gene. This CDR3 has 16 amino acids. CDR1 and CDR2 from the germline V gene are SGHAT and FQNNGV. This chain's CDR3 is CASSLDGTENNSPLHF. The CDR3 nucleotides are TGTGCCAGCAGCTTAGACGGGACAGAAAATAATTCACCCCTCCACTTT.

J is TRBJ2-6 and V is TRBV5-1; no clear D. In germline, CDR1 is SGHRS, CDR2 YFSETQ. Trimming left V 3 bases short and J 2 bases short, with 9 bases between. The CDR3 sequence is 15 residues long. CDR3 in amino acids: CASSSTVAGANVLTF. CDR3 nucleotides: TGCGCCAGCAGCTCCACAGTGGCTGGGGCCAACGTCCTGACTTTC.

This sequence joins TRBV13 and TRBJ2-1; possibly TRBD2 for D (5 bases). Germline CDR1 and CDR2: PRHDT and FYEKMQ (reference sequence). This CDR3 contains 14 residues. The V gene lost 5 bases and the J gene lost 0 bases, with 8 bases spanning the gap. The DNA of the CDR3 is TGTGCCAGCAGCAGGCGGGTCTCCTACAATGAGCAGTTCTTC. This encodes CASSRRVSYNEQFF.

The sample holds one count of this clone. The rearrangement joins TRBV19 to TRBJ2-2; 9 bases line up with TRBD1. J lost 1 base, V lost 7 bases, and 7 bases had no gene match. The CDR3 totals 16 residues. Germline CDR1 is LNHDA and CDR2 is SQIVND (reference sequence). The chain's CDR3 is CASTARDRENTGELFF. In DNA form, the CDR3 reads TGTGCCAGTACTGCTCGGGACAGGGAGAACACCGGGGAGCTGTTTTTT.

J is TRBJ2-7 and V is TRBV19; D may be TRBD2 (5 bases). Trimming removed 1 base from V and 2 bases from J, with 12 bases in between. This CDR3 region has 15 residues. Germline V gene data show CDR1 as LNHDA and CDR2 as SQIVND (reference sequence). The CDR3 spells CASSIGPSFAYEQYF. The CDR3 region has the DNA TGTGCCAGTAGTATAGGGCCTAGCTTCGCCTACGAGCAGTACTTC.

V and J are TRBV4-3 and TRBJ2-5, with D perhaps given as TRBD1 or TRBD2 (6 bases each). CDR1 and CDR2 (germline): LGHNA, YSLEER. V lost 0 bases, J lost 4 bases, and 12 bases lay in between. The CDR3 totals 15 residues. The chain's CDR3 is CASSQEFRGGETQYF. CDR3 bases: TGCGCCAGCAGCCAAGAGTTCAGGGGAGGAGAGACCCAGTACTTC.

The CDR3 here is CASSEGQGDYGYTF. DNA of the CDR3: TGTGCCAGCAGTGAAGGACAGGGAGACTATGGCTACACCTTC. V usage is TRBV2 and J usage is TRBJ1-2; 7 bases match TRBD1. V was clipped by 1 base and J by 3 bases; unmatched bases: 2. The V gene's germline CDR1 is SNHLY and CDR2 FYNNEI. This CDR3 is built from 14 residues.

V and J are TRBV19 and TRBJ1-4; D uncertain. V gave up 0 bases and J gave up 1 base, with 12 bases separating them. The CDR3 is 17 amino acids. Per the germline V gene, CDR1 is LNHDA and CDR2 is SQIVND (reference sequence). This chain's CDR3 is CASSIDGPGGTNEKLFF. The CDR3 nucleotides are TGTGCCAGTAGTATAGACGGGCCAGGAGGAACTAATGAAAAACTGTTTTTT.